This T cell receptor (beta chain) emerged from a study of blood T cell repertoires in COVID-19. Study in general: Acute-phase and convalescent COVID-19 samples originated in the United States, Italy and Spain.

Between the trimmed V and J ends, which lost 1 base and 9 bases, there was a span of 19 bases. Germline-derived CDR1 and CDR2 are SGHVS and FQNEAQ. This CDR3 comprises 15 residues. Measured with immunoSEQ multiplex PCR; TCRdb has only the in-frame clones, and not every one. The data show under 250,000 clones, roughly 86% seen once. Sequencing was done on a sample of peripheral blood. The J gene is TRBJ2-7, the V gene TRBV7-8; D possibly corresponds to TRBD2 (5 bases). The sequence derives from a woman between 70 and 85 years old with active or convalescent COVID-19. The CDR3 spells CASSLERGKVSGQYF. CDR3 nucleotide sequence: TGTGCCAGCAGCTTAGAAAGAGGGAAGGTTTCTGGGCAGTACTTC.